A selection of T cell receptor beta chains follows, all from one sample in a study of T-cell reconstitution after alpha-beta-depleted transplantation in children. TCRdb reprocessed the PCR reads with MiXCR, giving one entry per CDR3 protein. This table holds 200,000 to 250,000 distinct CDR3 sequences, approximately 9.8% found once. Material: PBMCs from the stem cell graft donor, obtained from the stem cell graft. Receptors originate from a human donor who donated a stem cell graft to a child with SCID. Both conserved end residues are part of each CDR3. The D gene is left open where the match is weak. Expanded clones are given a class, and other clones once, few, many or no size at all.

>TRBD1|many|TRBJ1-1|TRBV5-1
TGCGCCAGCAGCACGGGACAGCTCATGAACACTGAAGCTTTCTTT
CASSTGQLMNTEAFF
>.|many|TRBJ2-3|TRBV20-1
TGCAGTGGGGACTTTTCAGATACGCAGTATTTT
CSGDFSDTQYF
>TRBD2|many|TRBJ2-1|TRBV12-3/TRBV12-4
TGTGCCAGCAGTTTGCTGTCTAGCGGGGGGGCCATTGAGCAGTTCTTC
CASSLLSSGGAIEQFF
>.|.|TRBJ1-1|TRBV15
TGTGCCACCAGCAGAGTAATGGGAGTTACGGTTGCTTTCTTT
CATSRVMGVTVAFF
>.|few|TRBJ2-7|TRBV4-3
TGCGCCAGCAGCCAAGTGGCGTTTTCCTACGAGCAGTACTTC
CASSQVAFSYEQYF
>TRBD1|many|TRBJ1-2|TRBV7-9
TGTGCCAGCAGCCCGATGACAGGGACTGGCTATGGCTACACCTTC
CASSPMTGTGYGYTF
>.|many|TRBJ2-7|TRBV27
TGTGCCAGCAGTTGGGCCGTCTCCTACGAGCAGTACTTC
CASSWAVSYEQYF
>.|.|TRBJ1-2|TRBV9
TGTGCCAGCAGCGGTAGGTTGGGGAAGAACTATGGCTACACCTTC
CASSGRLGKNYGYTF
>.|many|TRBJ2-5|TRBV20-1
TGCAGTGCTCTGGGACTTGTCCAAGAGACCCAGTACTTC
CSALGLVQETQYF
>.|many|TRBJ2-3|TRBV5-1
TGCGCCAGCAGCTTGAGGGACGGAAGCACAGATACGCAGTATTTT
CASSLRDGSTDTQYF
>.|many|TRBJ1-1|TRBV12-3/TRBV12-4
TGTGCCAGCAGTCCCCGACAGAACACTGAAGCTTTCTTT
CASSPRQNTEAFF
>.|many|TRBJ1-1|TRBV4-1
TGCGCCAGCAGCCAGGTGGATAGGAACACTGAAGCTTTCTTT
CASSQVDRNTEAFF
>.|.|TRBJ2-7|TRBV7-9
TGTGCCAGCACAGACGGGTCCTACGAGCAGTACTTC
CASTDGSYEQYF
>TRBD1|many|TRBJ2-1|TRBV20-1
TGCAGTGCTAGAAGGGCACAGGGGAAGGGGTCCTACAATGAGCAGTTCTTC
CSARRAQGKGSYNEQFF
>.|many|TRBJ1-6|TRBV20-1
TGCAGTGCTAGCGGTGGGCCACATTCACCCCTCCACTTT
CSASGGPHSPLHF
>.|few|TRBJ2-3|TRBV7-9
TGTGCCAGCAGCGGACAGATGACCACAGATACGCAGTATTTT
CASSGQMTTDTQYF
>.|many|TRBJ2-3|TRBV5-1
TGCGCCAGCAGCCCCAGCCCAGGAGCGCGATATACGCAGTATTTT
CASSPSPGARYTQYF
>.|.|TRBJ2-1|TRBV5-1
TGCGCCAGCAGCTTGGTTACGGGACAGCAGTTCTTC
CASSLVTGQQFF
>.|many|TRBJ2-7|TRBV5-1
TGCGCCAGCAGCTTGCTCGTCAGCAATGACTTAAGCTCCTACGAGCAGTACTTC
CASSLLVSNDLSSYEQYF
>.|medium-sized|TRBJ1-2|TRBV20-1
TGCAGTGCTTACGGGGAAGTCGGGAACTATGGCTACACCTTC
CSAYGEVGNYGYTF
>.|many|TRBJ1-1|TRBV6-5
TGTGCCAGCAGTTACGATTTTGGGGCGGCTGAAGCTTTCTTT
CASSYDFGAAEAFF
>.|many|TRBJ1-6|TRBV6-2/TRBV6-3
TGTGCCAGCAGTTACACCCGGTGGGGCGGGTCCGGACCCCTCCACTTT
CASSYTRWGGSGPLHF
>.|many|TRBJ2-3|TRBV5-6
TGTGCCAGCAGCTCCAACAGGGAAGGAGATACGCAGTATTTT
CASSSNREGDTQYF
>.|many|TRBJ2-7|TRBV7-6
TGTGCCAGCTTAGAACCCCCTTACGAGCAGTACTTC
CASLEPPYEQYF
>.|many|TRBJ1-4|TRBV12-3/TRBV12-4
TGTGCCAGCAGTCCCAGGGGTGGTAAACTGTTTTTT
CASSPRGGKLFF
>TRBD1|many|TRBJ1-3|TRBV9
TGTGCCAGCAGCGTAGAGGGGGCGCCGGGAAACACCATATATTTT
CASSVEGAPGNTIYF
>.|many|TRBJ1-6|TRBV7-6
TGTGCCAGCAGCTCGGAACAGGGAATTTCACCCCTCCACTTT
CASSSEQGISPLHF
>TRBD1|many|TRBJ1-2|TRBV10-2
TGCGCCAGCAGTTACACCGGGACAGGAAACTATGGCTACACCTTC
CASSYTGTGNYGYTF
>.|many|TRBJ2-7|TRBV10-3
TGTGCCATCGGGACCGGGGCTACCTACGAGCAGTACTTC
CAIGTGATYEQYF
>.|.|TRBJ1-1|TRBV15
TGTGCCACCAGCAGCGAGGTCCTCGGCGACACTGAAGCTTTCTTT
CATSSEVLGDTEAFF
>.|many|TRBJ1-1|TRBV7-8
TGTGCCACTGGGCAGGGGATGAACACTGAAGCTTTCTTT
CATGQGMNTEAFF
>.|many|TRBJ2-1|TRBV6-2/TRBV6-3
TGTGCCAGCAGTTATTTTGGTTCAGGTCGCAATGAGCAGTTCTTC
CASSYFGSGRNEQFF
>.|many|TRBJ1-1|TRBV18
TGTGCCAGCTCACCAGACTCAGGTAACACTGAAGCTTTCTTT
CASSPDSGNTEAFF
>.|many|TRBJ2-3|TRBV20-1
TGCAGTGCTAGAGAGGGGGAGGGCACAGATACGCAGTATTTT
CSAREGEGTDTQYF
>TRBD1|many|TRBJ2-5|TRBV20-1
TGCAGTGCTAGACATCAGACAGGGGACCCGGAGACCCAGTACTTC
CSARHQTGDPETQYF
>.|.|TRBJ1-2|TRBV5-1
TGCGCCAGCAGCTTGGTGCCCCGCAACCAGGGTCACTATGGCTACACCTTC
CASSLVPRNQGHYGYTF
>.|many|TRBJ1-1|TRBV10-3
TGTGCCATCAGTGAGTCGAGGGGGGACACTGAAGCTTTCTTT
CAISESRGDTEAFF
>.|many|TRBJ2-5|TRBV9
TGTGCCAGCAGCGTGTCTAGGAACCAAGAGACCCAGTACTTC
CASSVSRNQETQYF
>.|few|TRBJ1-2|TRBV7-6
TGTGCCAGCAGCTTAGCCCTCACCCGACAAGGGCAGGTTTCGGATGGCTACACCTTC
CASSLALTRQGQVSDGYTF
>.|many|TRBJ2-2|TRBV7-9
TGTGCCAGCAGCTCGACAGCCCGCGGCACCGGGGAGCTGTTTTTT
CASSSTARGTGELFF
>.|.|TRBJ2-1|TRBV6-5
TGTGTCAGCAGTTACTCTGGAAGCAATGAGCAGTTCTTC
CVSSYSGSNEQFF
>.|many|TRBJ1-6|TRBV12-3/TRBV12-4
TGTGCCAGCAGTTACGACAGACCTAATTCACCCCTCCACTTT
CASSYDRPNSPLHF